The present TCR beta chain was sequenced within a study of blood T cell repertoires in COVID-19. Across the study: Some COVID-19 samples were acute and others convalescent; all came from the United States, Italy and Spain.

Measured with immunoSEQ multiplex PCR; TCRdb has only the in-frame clones, and not every one. The sample carries about 190,000 clones, 84% recorded once. The CDR3 is 17 residues long. Trimming removed 5 bases from V and 4 bases from J; junction bases left unmatched: 7. The germline CDR1 and CDR2 sequences are KGHDR and SFDVKD. Each recovered donor of Cohort 3 presented with two negative PCRs, clearance, or symptom resolution. The source material was PBMCs or T cells enriched from blood (not recorded which). The genes are TRBV24-1 and TRBJ2-3; 14 bases match TRBD2. This clonotype was sampled from a woman aged 25 to 39 who had recovered from COVID-19. The DNA for the CDR3 is TGTGCCACCAGTGGTGGGACTAGCGGGAGAGGCGCAGATACGCAGTATTTT. Protein: CATSGGTSGRGADTQYF.